These 22 T cell receptor beta chains were all obtained from the same sample, sequenced in a study of shared clonotypes between healthy human individuals (dated by TCRdb to the early 2020s). Receptor libraries were prepared by the immunoSEQ multiplex PCR assay. TCRdb retrieved this table from immuneACCESS and kept in-frame rearrangements only. Not all clones are present; in checked studies, unresolved V genes account for under half, and no reason is known for the remainder. For this sample the table gives around 1,100,000 clones, of which roughly 80% were detected only once. The ten largest clones take up approximately 0.95% of the sample. Sample: memory CD4+ T cells from PBMCs. Explained via the paper, the cell subset or site label denotes: CD45RA-negative fraction. The receptor source for this set is a man between 18 and 29 years old in good health. Some clones in this sample may be carry-over from other donors' samples.

V gene TRBV6-1 combines with J gene TRBJ1-1, with 7 bases identical to TRBD1. The CDR3 covers 11 residues. Germline values: CDR1 MNHNS, CDR2 SASEGT. Trimming at V came to 11 bases and at J to 8 bases, leaving 8 bases not matched to a gene. The CDR3 DNA follows: TGTGCCCCGGGACAGCGGGTCGAAGCTTTCTTT. It codes for CAPGQRVEAFF.

The chain couples TRBV6-5 to TRBJ2-7; TRBD1 aligns across 10 bases. This CDR3 is built from 15 residues. Trimming cost V 2 bases and J 5 bases; bases outside gene matches: 6. The germline CDR1 and CDR2 sequences are MNHEY and SVGAGI. CDR3 in DNA: TGTGCCAGCAGTTACAGAACCGGGACAGGGGACGAGCAGTACTTC. It codes for CASSYRTGTGDEQYF.

The chain recombines TRBV11-1 with TRBJ2-7; 9 bases are shared with TRBD1. CDR3 length equals 16 residues. With 1 base clipped from V and 1 base from J, the junction kept 5 bases outside the gene matches. Germline CDR1 is SGHAT and CDR2 is FQDESV (reference sequence). CDR3 residues: CASSLGQGGRSYEQYF. The CDR3 DNA reads as TGTGCCAGCAGCTTAGGACAGGGGGGCAGGTCCTACGAGCAGTACTTC.

The chain couples TRBV28 to TRBJ1-2; TRBD1 agrees at 10 bases. Germline V gives CDR1 MDHEN, CDR2 SYDVKM. Trimming cost V 9 bases and J 8 bases; bases outside gene matches: 6. CDR3 length equals 12 residues. CDR3 sequence: CASWDRGNGYTF. CDR3 bases: TGTGCCAGTTGGGACAGGGGTAACGGCTACACCTTC.

This clone has a handful of counts. The J gene is TRBJ2-1, the V gene TRBV7-3; D may be TRBD1 (7 bases). V was cut by 5 bases and J by 9 bases, with 17 bases left in between. CDR3 length: 14 residues. Germline V gene sequence: CDR1 SGHTA, CDR2 FQGTGA. CDR3 bases: TGTGCCAGCAGCCCCCGGCAGCAGGGGGGTGAGCAGTTCTTC. Amino acid sequence: CASSPRQQGGEQFF.

A few counts support this clone. The chain joins TRBV11-2 to TRBJ1-1; D remains unclear. V lost 2 bases to trimming and J lost 3 bases, with 1 base between them. Germline V gives CDR1 SGHAT, CDR2 FQNNGV. This CDR3 has 11 residues. CDR3 sequence reads: CASSLHTEAFF. CDR3 nucleotides: TGTGCCAGCAGCTTACACACTGAAGCTTTCTTT. Based on the CDR3 plus reference TRBV11-2 and TRBJ1-1, the full variable domain is EAGVAQSPRYKIIEKRQSVAFWCNPISGHATLYWYQQILGQGPKLLIQFQNNGVVDDSQLPKDRFSAERLKGVDSTLKIQPAKLEDSAVYLCASSLHTEAFFGQGTRLTVV.

This clone has only a few counts. The genes are TRBV5-6 and TRBJ1-1; D possibly corresponds to TRBD1 (5 bases). This CDR3 contains 15 residues. V lost 1 base, J lost 5 bases, and 15 bases lay in between. The V gene's germline CDR1 is SGHDT and CDR2 YYEEEE. The CDR3 is CASSLTGHPGTEAFF. The CDR3 DNA reads as TGTGCCAGCAGCTTGACTGGACACCCGGGGACTGAAGCTTTCTTT.

The chain has TRBV28 and TRBJ1-5; a possible D gene is TRBD1 (5 bases). Trimming cost V 4 bases and J 2 bases, with 12 bases left between them. CDR1 is MDHEN and CDR2 is SYDVKM in the germline V gene. The CDR3 is 15 amino acids. The CDR3 bases are TGTGCCAGCAGTTCCGGGGGGGGTCGCAATCAGCCCCAGCATTTT. Its protein product is CASSSGGGRNQPQHF. The entire variable domain, with the rest obtained from reference TRBV28 and TRBJ1-5, is as follows: DVKVTQSSRYLVKRTGEKVFLECVQDMDHENMFWYRQDPGLGLRLIYFSYDVKMKEKGDIPEGYSVSREKKERFSLILESASTNQTSMYLCASSSGGGRNQPQHFGDGTRLSIL.

This sequence joins TRBV28 and TRBJ2-7; 11 bases match TRBD1. This CDR3 spans 15 amino acids. Germline trimming cut 5 bases from V and 1 base from J; bases unmatched to any gene: 4. Germline-derived CDR1 and CDR2 are MDHEN and SYDVKM. The CDR3 coding sequence is TGTGCCAGCAGTGGCCGGGACAGGGGGTCCTACGAGCAGTACTTC. Encoded protein: CASSGRDRGSYEQYF.

The chain joins TRBV30 to TRBJ1-1, with no clear D. This CDR3 is 14 amino acids long. V was pared by 3 bases and J by 5 bases, with 16 bases between. Germline V gives CDR1 GTSNPN, CDR2 SVGIG (reference sequence). CDR3 residues: CAWRKLRVGTEAFF. The CDR3 nucleotides are TGTGCCTGGAGGAAACTGAGGGTTGGGACTGAAGCTTTCTTT.

This chain connects TRBV18 to TRBJ2-3; possibly TRBD1 or TRBD2 for D (5 bases each). Germline V gene lookup returns CDR1 KGHSH and CDR2 LQKENI. The V and J ends lost 4 bases and 8 bases respectively, with 16 bases between them. The CDR3 is made up of 14 amino acids. DNA of the CDR3: TGTGCCAGCTCACTAACCGGGGCGACGGGTACGCAGTATTTT. Amino acids: CASSLTGATGTQYF.

To note about this clone: Only one base separates this from a far larger clonotype, so it likely reflects a read error. This sample includes further DNA sequences coding for the same CDR3. V gene TRBV2 combines with J gene TRBJ1-5; D gene ambiguous. V lost 3 bases and J lost 0, with 6 bases in between. The CDR3 spans 14 residues. CDR1 SNHLY and CDR2 FYNNEI come from the germline V gene. CDR3: CASSDSNSNQPQHF. In nucleotides, the CDR3 is TGTGCCAGCAGTGACAGTAATAGCAATCAGCCCCAGCATTTT.

This clone showed up just a few times. This rearrangement joins TRBV28 to TRBJ1-5, with unresolved D. The CDR3 covers 15 residues. Germline V lookup: CDR1 MDHEN, CDR2 SYDVKM. The V end was cut by 5 bases, the J end by 2 bases, with 13 bases between. CDR3 coding DNA: TGTGCCAGCAGTACGCCGACCCTGGGCAATCAGCCCCAGCATTTT. Translated: CASSTPTLGNQPQHF.

The chain joins TRBV18 to TRBJ2-7; 11 bases fit TRBD1. Germline V gene sequence: CDR1 KGHSH, CDR2 LQKENI. The J segment lost 10 bases and the V segment lost 0 bases, leaving 14 bases of the junction unmatched. The CDR3 is 17 amino acids. CDR3 protein: CASSPPQLGQGASFQYF. Written as DNA, the CDR3 is TGTGCCAGCTCACCACCGCAGCTTGGACAGGGGGCAAGTTTTCAGTACTTC.

The CDR3 sequence: CASSVGISHPNYGYTF. The DNA of the CDR3 is TGTGCCAGCAGCGTAGGCATCAGCCACCCTAACTATGGCTACACCTTC. The chain carries TRBV9 and TRBJ1-2; D is uncertain. CDR1 SGDLS and CDR2 YYNGEE come from the germline V gene. CDR3 size: 16 residues. V was trimmed by 0 bases and J by 0 bases, leaving 12 bases between them. The full variable domain, in which reference TRBV9 and TRBJ1-2 provide the parts outside the CDR3, is DSGVTQTPKHLITATGQRVTLRCSPRSGDLSVYWYQQSLDQGLQFLIQYYNGEERAKGNILERFSAQQFPDLHSELNLSSLELGDSALYFCASSVGISHPNYGYTFGSGTRLTVV.

CDR3 DNA: TGTGCCAGCAGCTTGGTCGTAAGGGCTGACGAGACCCAGTACTTC. This codes for CASSLVVRADETQYF. The chain has TRBV5-6 and TRBJ2-5, with D unresolved. V was clipped by 0 bases and J by 5 bases, with 14 bases between them. There are 15 residues in the CDR3. Per germline, CDR1 SGHDT and CDR2 YYEEEE.

The genes are TRBV25-1 and TRBJ2-7; possible D gene TRBD1, 6 bases. CDR1 is MGHDK, CDR2 SYGVNS, per germline. V lost 7 bases and J 6 bases, leaving 19 bases between the germline ends. The CDR3 runs to 14 residues. Here the CDR3 reads CASTGDWGPSEQYF. Written as DNA, the CDR3 is TGTGCCAGCACTGGGGATTGGGGGCCCTCCGAGCAGTACTTC.

Comments on this clone: The junction and the germline gene differ at one end; a read error may be behind it. The chain links TRBV6-6 to TRBJ2-1, with 11 bases fitting TRBD1. CDR3 length: 13 residues. CDR1 and CDR2 (germline): MNHNY, SVGAGI (reference sequence). CDR3 sequence reads: CASSGIGQGALIF. The CDR3 bases are TGTGCCAGCAGTGGGATCGGACAGGGGGCCCTCATCTTC.

This chain uses TRBV5-1 with TRBJ1-5; D unresolved. This CDR3 spans 14 amino acids. Germline values: CDR1 SGHRS, CDR2 YFSETQ. The ends were cut back, 2 bases at V and 3 bases at J, with 9 bases in the middle. The CDR3 sequence is CASSFDGTNQPQHF. In DNA form, the CDR3 reads TGCGCCAGCAGCTTTGACGGAACCAATCAGCCCCAGCATTTT. Combining the CDR3 with reference TRBV5-1 and TRBJ1-5 gives the whole variable domain KAGVTQTPRYLIKTRGQQVTLSCSPISGHRSVSWYQQTPGQGLQFLFEYFSETQRNKGNFPGRFSGRQFSNSRSEMNVSTLELGDSALYLCASSFDGTNQPQHFGDGTRLSIL.

This chain connects TRBV21-1 to TRBJ2-7; TRBD1, as called in the table, went unchecked against the DNA. TRBV21-1 is deemed a pseudogene. This CDR3 is built from 13 residues. CDR3 amino acids: CASRIRGPYEQYF. CDR3 coding DNA: TGTGCCAGCAGGATCAGGGGGCCCTACGAGCAGTACTTC.

The genes are TRBV5-4 and TRBJ1-1, with 8 positions matching TRBD1. Germline CDR1 SGHNT, CDR2 YYREEE (reference sequence). Germline trimming cut 0 bases from V and 11 bases from J; bases unmatched to any gene: 15. The CDR3 is made up of 16 amino acids. The CDR3 DNA follows: TGTGCCAGCAGCTTGGCCGGGGCAGCGAGTACAGGGGGGGCTTTCTTT. Its protein is CASSLAGAASTGGAFF.

The V gene is TRBV7-2, the J gene TRBJ1-2; D uncertain. The V gene's germline CDR1 is SGHTA and CDR2 FQGNSA. The CDR3 extends over 13 amino acids. The V and J ends lost 2 bases and 4 bases respectively, with 8 bases between them. The CDR3 is CASSLRDLYGYTF. The CDR3 DNA is TGTGCCAGCAGCTTACGCGACCTCTATGGCTACACCTTC.